Given below is one T cell receptor beta chain in context. The sample belongs to a study of blood T cell repertoires in COVID-19. Study details: Acute-phase and convalescent COVID-19 samples originated in the United States, Italy and Spain. The analysed material was cDNA or gDNA that came from T cells, B-cell-depleted T cells, or PBMCs.

Original processing notes: Scientists estimated how many nucleated cells there were by amplifying reference gene primers. Repertoires were generated with immunoSEQ multiplex PCR, while TCRdb's copy carries only in-frame clones and drops some. The V and J calls and clone size were taken over from that table, and D and trimming were inferred from the DNA. The sample consists of some 170,000 clones, 70% to 80% of them appearing once. The germline V gene encodes CDR1 ENHRY and CDR2 SYGVKD. Trimming took 2 bases from V and 6 from J; bases not matched to a gene: 8. The length of the CDR3 is 15 residues. This sequence joins TRBV10-3 and TRBJ2-7; 9 bases match TRBD1. The TCR originated in a man between 60 and 75 years old with acute or convalescent COVID-19. The sample comprised peripheral blood. CDR3 sequence reads: CAISEPGTGNGEQYF. The CDR3 coding sequence is TGTGCCATCAGTGAGCCGGGGACAGGGAACGGCGAGCAGTACTTC.